Described below is a single T cell receptor beta chain sequence and its context. No antigen is known for it. From RNA transcripts, TCR beta CDR3 regions were amplified. When the TCR CDR3 underwent first-round RT-PCR, the HTBI primer set was used. TCRdb re-called the multiplex PCR reads through MiXCR, storing one row per CDR3 protein. The sample lists approximately 410,000 distinct CDR3 sequences, 14% to 15% seen once, with about 13% in the top ten. Each person with ophthalmopathy scored at least 3 on the Clinical Activity Score, reached NOSPECS grade 4 or higher, and had been ill under 3 months. Uncontrolled infection, other autoimmune disease, pregnancy or lactation led to exclusion. The sample originates from a study of T cells in Graves' hyperthyroidism and ophthalmopathy. Study-level points and caveats: Most clonotypes that expanded in the thyroid above 0.001 also showed up in blood.

This receptor was identified in a man younger than 30 with Graves' ophthalmopathy. The sample taken for sequencing was blood.

The CDR3 bases are TGTGCCAGCAGCCACTCCGGGACACCTAACTATGGCTACACCTTC. Its translation is CASSHSGTPNYGYTF. The gene calls are TRBV14 and TRBJ1-2; maybe TRBD1 (6 bases). With 3 bases removed from V and 0 bases from J, the gap between germline ends came to 11 bases. Germline CDR1 is SGHDN and CDR2 is FVKESK. The CDR3 consists of 15 residues.